This passage covers 7 T cell receptor beta chains from one sample sequenced in a study of control samples from healthy donors and cancer patients. This table comes from immunoSEQ multiplex PCR, and its TCRdb copy is limited to in-frame clones, with some not included. The table includes roughly 150,000 clones, roughly 93% detected once. Sequenced input: blood. The receptor set was obtained from a man aged 45-65 years in good health.

The V call is TRBV10-3, the J call TRBJ1-3, with 7 nucleotides matching TRBD1. Per germline, CDR1 ENHRY and CDR2 SYGVKD. The length of the CDR3 is 14 residues. J gave up 0 bases and V 10 bases, and 6 bases lay outside the gene matches. For the CDR3, the DNA is TGTGCCAGCGGGACAGCGAGCTCTGGAAACACCATATATTTT. Protein sequence: CASGTASSGNTIYF.

The rearrangement joins TRBV10-3 to TRBJ2-7, with D tentatively TRBD2 (6 bases). CDR3 length: 15 residues. Trimming cost V 10 bases and J 7 bases, with 26 bases left between them. CDR1 and CDR2 (germline): ENHRY, SYGVKD. The CDR3: CATWPQGVAAGEQYF. The CDR3 bases are TGTGCCACATGGCCCCAGGGTGTAGCGGCGGGGGAGCAGTACTTC.

This clone came up once. V gene TRBV5-1 combines with J gene TRBJ2-7; maybe TRBD1 (6 bases). The ends were cut back, 0 bases at V and 4 bases at J, with 11 bases in the middle. Germline assignment: CDR1 SGHRS and CDR2 YFSETQ. The length of the CDR3 is 14 residues. This CDR3 reads CASSLATTGYEQYF. For the CDR3, the DNA is TGCGCCAGCAGCTTGGCCACAACAGGGTACGAGCAGTACTTC.

The gene calls are TRBV10-3 and TRBJ1-2, with TRBD1 identical over 11 bases. There are 14 residues in the CDR3. J was trimmed by 8 bases and V by 4 bases; bases with no gene match: 6. Germline V lookup: CDR1 ENHRY, CDR2 SYGVKD. The CDR3 nucleotides are TGTGCCATCAGTGGGGGACAGGGGGATTGGGGCTACACCTTC. It encodes CAISGGQGDWGYTF.

The chain has TRBV6-1 and TRBJ2-7; the D gene is possibly TRBD2 (6 bases). V dropped 3 bases and J dropped 8 bases, with 14 bases sitting between them. Germline-derived CDR1 and CDR2 are MNHNS and SASEGT. The CDR3 is 13 residues long. The CDR3 spells CASSDNRREKQYF. The CDR3 DNA sequence: TGTGCCAGCAGTGACAATAGACGGGAGAAGCAGTACTTC.

The V gene is TRBV7-8, the J gene TRBJ2-5, with D tentatively TRBD2 (5 bases). Trimming removed 4 bases from V and 7 bases from J, with 16 bases in between. Germline loops: CDR1 SGHVS, CDR2 FQNEAQ. This CDR3 has 14 amino acids. The CDR3 DNA sequence: TGTGCCAGCAGCTACCAGACTACCTCAGGGACCCAGTACTTC. This gives the protein CASSYQTTSGTQYF.

This CDR3 reads CASSPSQGAGGYTF. The CDR3 DNA reads as TGTGCCAGCAGCCCTTCACAGGGGGCGGGGGGCTACACCTTC. The chain carries TRBV5-5 and TRBJ1-2, with TRBD1 matching over 9 bases. The CDR3 loop spans 14 amino acids. Germline V gene sequence: CDR1 SGHKS, CDR2 YYEKEE (reference sequence). J gave up 8 bases and V 4 bases, and 9 bases lay outside the gene matches.